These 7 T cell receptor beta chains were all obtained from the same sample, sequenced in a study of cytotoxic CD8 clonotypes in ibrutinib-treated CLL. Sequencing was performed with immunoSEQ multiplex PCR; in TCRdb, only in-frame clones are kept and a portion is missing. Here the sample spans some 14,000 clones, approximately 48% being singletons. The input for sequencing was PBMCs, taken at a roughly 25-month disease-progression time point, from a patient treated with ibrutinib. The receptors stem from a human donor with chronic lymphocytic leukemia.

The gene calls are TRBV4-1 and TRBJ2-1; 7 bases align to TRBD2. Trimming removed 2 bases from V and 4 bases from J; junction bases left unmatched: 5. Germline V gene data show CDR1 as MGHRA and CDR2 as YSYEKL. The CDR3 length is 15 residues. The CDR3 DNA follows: TGCGCCAGCAGCCAAACCGCTAGCGGTTACAATGAGCAGTTCTTC. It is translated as CASSQTASGYNEQFF.

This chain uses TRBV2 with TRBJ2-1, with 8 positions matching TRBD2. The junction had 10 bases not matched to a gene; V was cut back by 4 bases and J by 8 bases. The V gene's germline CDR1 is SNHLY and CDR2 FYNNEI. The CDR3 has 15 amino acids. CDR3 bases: TGTGCCAGCAGTGCAAGGACTAGCAGGACCGATGAGCAGTTCTTC. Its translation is CASSARTSRTDEQFF.

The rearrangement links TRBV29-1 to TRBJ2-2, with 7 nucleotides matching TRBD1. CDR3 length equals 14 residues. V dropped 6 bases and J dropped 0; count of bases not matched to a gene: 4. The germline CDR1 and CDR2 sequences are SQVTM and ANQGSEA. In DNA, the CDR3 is TGCAGCGTAGAGGACAGGACGAACACCGGGGAGCTGTTTTTT. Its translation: CSVEDRTNTGELFF.

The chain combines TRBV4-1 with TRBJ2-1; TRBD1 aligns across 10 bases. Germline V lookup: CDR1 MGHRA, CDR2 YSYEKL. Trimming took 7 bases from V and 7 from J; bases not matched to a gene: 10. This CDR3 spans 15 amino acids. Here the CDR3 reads CASTSGTGDPNEQFF. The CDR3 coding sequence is TGCGCCAGCACCTCCGGGACAGGGGACCCAAATGAGCAGTTCTTC.

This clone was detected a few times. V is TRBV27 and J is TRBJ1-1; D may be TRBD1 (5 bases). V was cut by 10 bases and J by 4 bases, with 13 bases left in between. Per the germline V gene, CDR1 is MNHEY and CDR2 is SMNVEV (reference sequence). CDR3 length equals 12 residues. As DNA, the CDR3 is TGTGCCACTAAAGGGGCTAGCACTGAAGCTTTCTTT. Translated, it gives CATKGASTEAFF.

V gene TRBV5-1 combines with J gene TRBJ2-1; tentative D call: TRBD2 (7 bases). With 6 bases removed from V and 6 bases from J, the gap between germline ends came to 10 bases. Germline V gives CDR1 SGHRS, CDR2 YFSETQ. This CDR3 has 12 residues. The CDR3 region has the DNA TGCGCCAGCACTGGGGGGGCCAATGAGCAGTTCTTC. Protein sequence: CASTGGANEQFF. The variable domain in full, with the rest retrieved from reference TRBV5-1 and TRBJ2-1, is KAGVTQTPRYLIKTRGQQVTLSCSPISGHRSVSWYQQTPGQGLQFLFEYFSETQRNKGNFPGRFSGRQFSNSRSEMNVSTLELGDSALYLCASTGGANEQFFGPGTRLTVL.

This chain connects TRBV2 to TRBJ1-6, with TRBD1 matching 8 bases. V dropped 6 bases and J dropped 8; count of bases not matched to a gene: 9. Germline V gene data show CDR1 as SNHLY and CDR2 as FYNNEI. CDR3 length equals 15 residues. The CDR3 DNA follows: TGTGCCAGCAGGGGGCAGGGGGCGCAGGATTCACCCCTCCACTTT. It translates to CASRGQGAQDSPLHF.